This T cell receptor (beta chain) was captured in a study of T-cell reconstitution after alpha-beta-depleted transplantation in children. Preparation of the TCRbeta library was carried out with unique molecular identifiers. MiXCR, applied by TCRdb to the PCR reads, yields one record per CDR3 protein. The sample includes 250,000 to 300,000 distinct CDR3 sequences, approximately 7.3% of them seen just once. Germline-derived CDR1 and CDR2 are KGHDR and SFDVKD. Trimming shortened V by 2 bases and J by 0 bases, and 8 bases separated the two germline ends. There are 15 residues in the CDR3. Study-wide points: Surviving recipient cells, namely T cells and thymic progenitors, were the source of high day-60 TCRbeta diversity in some patients. After transplant, at about two months, alpha-beta T cells were reportedly derived from several hundred expanded graft clones. At the one-year point after transplant, T-cell counts and TCRbeta diversity were found to come mostly from T cells that had been newly produced.

This clonotype has more than one count but fewer than ten. What it recognizes is unknown. The sequenced sample was peripheral blood, obtained 360 days after TCRalphabeta/CD19-depleted stem cell transplant. This sequence joins TRBV24-1 and TRBJ2-3; unclear D gene. The sequence came from a female patient between 2 and 15 years old who had a stem cell transplant for Fanconi anemia, so the T cells may come from the graft donor. The CDR3 here is CATSDSLTSTDTQYF. DNA of the CDR3: TGTGCCACCAGTGATTCGCTTACTAGCACAGATACGCAGTATTTT.